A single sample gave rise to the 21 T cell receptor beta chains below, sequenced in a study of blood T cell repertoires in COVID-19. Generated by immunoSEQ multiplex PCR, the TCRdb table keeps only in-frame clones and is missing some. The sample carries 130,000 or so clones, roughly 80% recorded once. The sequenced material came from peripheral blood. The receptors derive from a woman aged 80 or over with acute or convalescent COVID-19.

The CDR3 nucleotides read TGTGCCACGACAGGGGGCTCTGGAAACACCATATATTTT. This encodes CATTGGSGNTIYF. The chain employs TRBV10-3 and TRBJ1-3; 9 bases map to TRBD1. V trimming: 10 bases; J trimming: 0 bases; junction bases outside the gene matches: 1. Germline CDR1 is ENHRY and CDR2 is SYGVKD. This CDR3 comprises 13 residues.

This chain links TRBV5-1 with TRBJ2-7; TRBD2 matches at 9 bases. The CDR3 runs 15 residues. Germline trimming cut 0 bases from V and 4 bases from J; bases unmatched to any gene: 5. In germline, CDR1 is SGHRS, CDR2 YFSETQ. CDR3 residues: CASSLGPSGVYEQYF. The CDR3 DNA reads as TGCGCCAGCAGCTTGGGGCCTAGCGGGGTGTACGAGCAGTACTTC. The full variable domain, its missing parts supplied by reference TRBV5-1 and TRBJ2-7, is KAGVTQTPRYLIKTRGQQVTLSCSPISGHRSVSWYQQTPGQGLQFLFEYFSETQRNKGNFPGRFSGRQFSNSRSEMNVSTLELGDSALYLCASSLGPSGVYEQYFGPGTRLTVT.

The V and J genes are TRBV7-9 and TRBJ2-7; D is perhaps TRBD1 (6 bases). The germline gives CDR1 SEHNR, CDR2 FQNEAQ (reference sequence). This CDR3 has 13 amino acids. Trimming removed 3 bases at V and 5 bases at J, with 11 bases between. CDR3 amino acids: CASSFTGFNEQYF. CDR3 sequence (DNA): TGTGCCAGCAGCTTCACAGGGTTCAACGAGCAGTACTTC.

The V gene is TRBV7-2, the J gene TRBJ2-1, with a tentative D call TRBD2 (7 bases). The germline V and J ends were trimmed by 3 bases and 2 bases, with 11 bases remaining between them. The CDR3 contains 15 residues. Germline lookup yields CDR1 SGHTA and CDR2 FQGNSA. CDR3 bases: TGTGCCAGCAGCTTGGCGGGGGCCCCCTACAATGAGCAGTTCTTC. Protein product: CASSLAGAPYNEQFF.

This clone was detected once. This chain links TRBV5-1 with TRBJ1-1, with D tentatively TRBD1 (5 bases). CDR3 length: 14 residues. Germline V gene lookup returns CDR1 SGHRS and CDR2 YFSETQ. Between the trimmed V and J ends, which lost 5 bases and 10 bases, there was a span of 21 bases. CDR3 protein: CASRQAPALRGAFF. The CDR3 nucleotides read TGCGCCAGCAGGCAAGCCCCGGCGTTAAGGGGAGCTTTCTTT. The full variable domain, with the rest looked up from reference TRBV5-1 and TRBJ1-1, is KAGVTQTPRYLIKTRGQQVTLSCSPISGHRSVSWYQQTPGQGLQFLFEYFSETQRNKGNFPGRFSGRQFSNSRSEMNVSTLELGDSALYLCASRQAPALRGAFFGQGTRLTVV.

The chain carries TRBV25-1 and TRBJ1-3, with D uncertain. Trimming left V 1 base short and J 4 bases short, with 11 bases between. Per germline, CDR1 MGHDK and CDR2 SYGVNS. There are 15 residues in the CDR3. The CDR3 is CASSESLAAGNTIYF. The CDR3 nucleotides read TGTGCCAGCAGTGAATCGTTGGCAGCGGGAAACACCATATATTTT.

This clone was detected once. CDR3 nucleotides: TGTGCCAGTAGTATAGACGCCGGGACAGTCTCCTACGAGCAGTACTTC. Its translation: CASSIDAGTVSYEQYF. The genes are TRBV19 and TRBJ2-7; 7 nucleotides agree with TRBD1. CDR1 is LNHDA and CDR2 is SQIVND in the germline V gene (reference sequence). V was clipped by 0 bases and J by 0 bases; unmatched bases: 5. This CDR3 has 16 residues.

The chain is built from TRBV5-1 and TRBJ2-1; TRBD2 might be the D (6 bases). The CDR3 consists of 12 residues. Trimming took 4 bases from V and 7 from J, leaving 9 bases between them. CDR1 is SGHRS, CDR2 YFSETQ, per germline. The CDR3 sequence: CASSRLGNEQFF. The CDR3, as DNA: TGCGCCAGCAGCCGACTAGGGAATGAGCAGTTCTTC.

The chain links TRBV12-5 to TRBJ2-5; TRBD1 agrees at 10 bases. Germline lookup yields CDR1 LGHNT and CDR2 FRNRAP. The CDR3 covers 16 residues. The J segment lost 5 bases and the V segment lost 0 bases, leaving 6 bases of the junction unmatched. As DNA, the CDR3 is TGTGCTAGTGGTTTGGTGACAGGGGGCCGTTTTGAGACCCAGTACTTC. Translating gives CASGLVTGGRFETQYF. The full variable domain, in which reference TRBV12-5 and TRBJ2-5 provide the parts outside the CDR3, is DARVTQTPRHKVTEMGQEVTMRCQPILGHNTVFWYRQTMMQGLELLAYFRNRAPLDDSGMPKDRFSAEMPDATLATLKIQPSEPRDSAVYFCASGLVTGGRFETQYFGPGTRLLVL.

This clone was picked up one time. CDR3 residues: CAILFGRTQYF. The CDR3 DNA follows: TGTGCCATCCTGTTTGGGAGGACCCAGTACTTC. V gene TRBV6-5 combines with J gene TRBJ2-5, with D tentatively TRBD2 (5 bases). In germline, CDR1 is MNHEY, CDR2 SVGAGI. The CDR3 consists of 11 residues. The ends were cut back, 10 bases at V and 7 bases at J, with 13 bases in the middle.

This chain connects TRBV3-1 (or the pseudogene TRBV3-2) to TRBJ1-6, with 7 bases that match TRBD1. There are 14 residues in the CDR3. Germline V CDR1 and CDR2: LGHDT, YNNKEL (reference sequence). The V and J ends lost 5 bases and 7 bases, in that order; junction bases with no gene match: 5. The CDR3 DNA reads TGTGCCAGCAGCTTCAGGGGGTTGAATTCACCCCTCCACTTT. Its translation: CASSFRGLNSPLHF.

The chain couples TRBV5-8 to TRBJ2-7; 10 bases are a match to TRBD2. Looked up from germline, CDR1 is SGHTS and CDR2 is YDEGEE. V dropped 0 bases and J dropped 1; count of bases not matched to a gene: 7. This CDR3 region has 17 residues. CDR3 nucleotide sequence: TGTGCCAGCAGCTTGGCGCTAGCGGGAGATGTATCCTACGAGCAGTACTTC. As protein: CASSLALAGDVSYEQYF. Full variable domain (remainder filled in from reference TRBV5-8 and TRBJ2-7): EAGVTQSPTHLIKTRGQQATLRCSPISGHTSVYWYQQALGLGLQFLLWYDEGEERNRGNFPPRFSGRQFPNYSSELNVNALELEDSALYLCASSLALAGDVSYEQYFGPGTRLTVT.

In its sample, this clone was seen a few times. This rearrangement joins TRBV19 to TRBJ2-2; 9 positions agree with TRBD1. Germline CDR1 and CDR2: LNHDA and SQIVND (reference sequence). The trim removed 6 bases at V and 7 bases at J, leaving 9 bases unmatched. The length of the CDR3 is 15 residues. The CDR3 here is CASRDGDRVYGELFF. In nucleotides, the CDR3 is TGTGCCAGTAGGGACGGGGACAGGGTGTACGGGGAGCTGTTTTTT.

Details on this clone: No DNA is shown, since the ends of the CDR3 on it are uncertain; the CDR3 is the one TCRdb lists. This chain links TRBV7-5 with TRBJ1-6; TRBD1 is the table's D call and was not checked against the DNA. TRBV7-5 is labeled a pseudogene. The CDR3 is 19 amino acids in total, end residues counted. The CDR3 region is CARSLGRTSYPCYNSPLHF.

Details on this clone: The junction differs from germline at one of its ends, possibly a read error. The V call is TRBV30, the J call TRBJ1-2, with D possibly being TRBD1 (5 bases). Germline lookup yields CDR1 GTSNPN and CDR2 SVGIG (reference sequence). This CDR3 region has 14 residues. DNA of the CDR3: TGTGCCTGGAGAGGACGAAGGGGTAACTACGGCTACACCTTC. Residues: CAWRGRRGNYGYTF.

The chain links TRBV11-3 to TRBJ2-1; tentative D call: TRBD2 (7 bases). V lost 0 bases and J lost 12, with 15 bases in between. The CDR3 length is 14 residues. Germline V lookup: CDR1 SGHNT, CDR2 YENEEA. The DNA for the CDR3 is TGTGCCAGCAGCTTAGATAGTATCGCGGGGGCGCAGTTCTTC. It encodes CASSLDSIAGAQFF.

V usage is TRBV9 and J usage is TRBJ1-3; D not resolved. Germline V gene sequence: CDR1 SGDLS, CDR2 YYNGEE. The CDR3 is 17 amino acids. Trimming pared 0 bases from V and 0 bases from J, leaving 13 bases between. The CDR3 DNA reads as TGTGCCAGCAGCGTAGCTGCAGTCTTTCGCTCTGGAAACACCATATATTTT. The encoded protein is CASSVAAVFRSGNTIYF.

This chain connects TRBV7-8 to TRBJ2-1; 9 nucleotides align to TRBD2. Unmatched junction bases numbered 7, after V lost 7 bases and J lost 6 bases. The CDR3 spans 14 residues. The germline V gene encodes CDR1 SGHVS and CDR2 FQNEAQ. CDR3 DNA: TGTGCCAGCACCTGGCGGGGGGGCCCCAATGAGCAGTTCTTC. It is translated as CASTWRGGPNEQFF.

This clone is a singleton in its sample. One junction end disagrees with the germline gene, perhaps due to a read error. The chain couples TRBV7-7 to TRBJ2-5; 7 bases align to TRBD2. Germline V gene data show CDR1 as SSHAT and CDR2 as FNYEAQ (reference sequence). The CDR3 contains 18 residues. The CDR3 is CASSLAAVGAGPVETQYF. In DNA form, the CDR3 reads TGTGCTAGCAGCTTAGCGGCTGTAGGAGCGGGGCCCGTGGAGACCCAGTACTTC.

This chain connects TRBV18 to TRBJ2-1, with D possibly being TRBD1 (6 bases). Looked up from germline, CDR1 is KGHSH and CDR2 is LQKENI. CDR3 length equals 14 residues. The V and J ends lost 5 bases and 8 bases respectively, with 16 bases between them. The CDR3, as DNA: TGTGCCAGCTCATCGACAGGTGTGTTGGATGAGCAGTTCTTC. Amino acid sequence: CASSSTGVLDEQFF. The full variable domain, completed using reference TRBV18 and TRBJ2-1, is NAGVMQNPRHLVRRRGQEARLRCSPMKGHSHVYWYRQLPEEGLKFMVYLQKENIIDESGMPKERFSAEFPKEGPSILRIQQVVRGDSAAYFCASSSTGVLDEQFFGPGTRLTVL.

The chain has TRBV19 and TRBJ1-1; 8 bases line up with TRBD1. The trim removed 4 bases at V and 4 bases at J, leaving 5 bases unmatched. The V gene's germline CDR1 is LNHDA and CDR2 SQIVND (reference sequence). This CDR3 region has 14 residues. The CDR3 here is CASSTTGAGTEAFF. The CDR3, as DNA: TGTGCCAGTAGTACGACAGGGGCCGGCACTGAAGCTTTCTTT.